Listed below are T cell receptor beta chains from one sample, sequenced in a study of molecular identifiers for immune sequencing clone quantification. TCRdb processed the PCR reads anew with MiXCR; each CDR3 protein has one entry. The table records about 320,000 distinct CDR3 sequences, 20% to 25% of them present only once. The sequencing sample was made of naive CD8+ T cells from blood, with Jurkat cell RNA spiked in. These receptors originate from a human donor in good health. Some libraries in this study had Jurkat cell RNA spiked in. CDR3s include the opening cysteine and the closing phenylalanine or tryptophan. Fields, in order: V gene, J gene, CDR3 protein.

V gene: TRBV19
J gene: TRBJ2-1
CDR3 protein: CASSMTPYNEQFF

V gene: TRBV12-3/TRBV12-4
J gene: TRBJ2-4
CDR3 protein: CASSSSEQLLAKNIQYF

V gene: TRBV12-3/TRBV12-4
J gene: TRBJ2-7
CDR3 protein: CASSSGHSYEQYF

V gene: TRBV5-6
J gene: TRBJ1-5
CDR3 protein: CASSLGQGAQHF

V gene: TRBV5-5
J gene: TRBJ2-7
CDR3 protein: CASSWPDGTYEQYF

V gene: TRBV12-3/TRBV12-4
J gene: TRBJ2-7
CDR3 protein: CASSLDRNSYEQYF

V gene: TRBV7-6
J gene: TRBJ2-7
CDR3 protein: CASSPLLGVVAYEQYF

V gene: TRBV6-2/TRBV6-3
J gene: TRBJ2-1
CDR3 protein: CASSYGSGGPYNEQFF

V gene: TRBV4-3
J gene: TRBJ1-6
CDR3 protein: CASKIDGSSYNSPLHF

V gene: TRBV27
J gene: TRBJ1-5
CDR3 protein: CASRLQGSDQPQHF

V gene: TRBV30
J gene: TRBJ1-1
CDR3 protein: CAWSHTNTEAFF

V gene: TRBV15
J gene: TRBJ2-5
CDR3 protein: CATSRDQGSKAQYF

V gene: TRBV7-9
J gene: TRBJ2-7
CDR3 protein: CASGGVDYEQYF

V gene: TRBV4-3
J gene: TRBJ2-3
CDR3 protein: CASSQASGWAQYF

V gene: TRBV6-2/TRBV6-3
J gene: TRBJ1-2
CDR3 protein: CASSYETDYGYTF

V gene: TRBV4-1
J gene: TRBJ2-2
CDR3 protein: CASSQDRGLAGELFF

V gene: TRBV27
J gene: TRBJ2-1
CDR3 protein: CASSLMAGGSNEQFF

V gene: TRBV9
J gene: TRBJ2-5
CDR3 protein: CASSVAGDPGETQYF

V gene: TRBV6-5
J gene: TRBJ2-3
CDR3 protein: CASSYGAGEIDTQYF

V gene: TRBV4-3
J gene: TRBJ2-7
CDR3 protein: CASSQARTSGELAYEQYF

V gene: TRBV4-3
J gene: TRBJ2-7
CDR3 protein: CASSPSIGDQAYEQYF

V gene: TRBV27
J gene: TRBJ2-7
CDR3 protein: CACSQSGQLYEQYF

V gene: TRBV27
J gene: TRBJ1-5
CDR3 protein: CASSLTATSNQPQHF

V gene: TRBV4-2
J gene: TRBJ2-7
CDR3 protein: CASSQEAIGEADYEQYF

V gene: TRBV4-1
J gene: TRBJ2-5
CDR3 protein: CASSQAAVLGMEETQYF

V gene: TRBV12-3/TRBV12-4
J gene: TRBJ2-1
CDR3 protein: CASSWGLAGRNEQFF

V gene: TRBV28
J gene: TRBJ1-5
CDR3 protein: CASSERTGGDQPQHF

V gene: TRBV28
J gene: TRBJ2-7
CDR3 protein: CASGLEQYF